This record looks at one T cell receptor beta chain sequence and its context. Its antigen is as yet unknown. The record originates from a study of T cells after yellow fever vaccination. Study background: SMART-Seq v4 Ultra Low Input prepared libraries from low-cell fractions. Study-wide results and caveats: From the bulk population, abundant clonotypes could contaminate and appear within FACS-sorted repertoires. Subsequent booster samples again held most clones from primary vaccination (roughly 95% CD4, 85% to 90% CD8).

The TCR cDNA carried a universal primer site and UMIs from 5'RACE template switching. Each CDR3 protein gets one entry after TCRdb re-called the 5' RACE reads with MiXCR. The sample contains a few hundred thousand distinct CDR3 sequences, 6.9% of which appear only once. The TCR sequence derives from a man aged 30-40 years who received the YFV17D yellow fever vaccine. Specimen: CD4+ T cells sorted from PBMCs, collected 15 days after the yellow fever booster vaccination.

The CDR3 coding sequence is TGCAGTGCCAAAGTCCAGATGAACACTGAAGCTTTCTTT. Protein sequence: CSAKVQMNTEAFF. This sequence joins TRBV20-1 and TRBJ1-1; D is unresolved. The CDR3 loop spans 13 amino acids. CDR1 is DFQATT and CDR2 is SNEGSKA in the germline V gene (reference sequence). The ends were cut back, 6 bases at V and 0 bases at J, with 11 bases in the middle.